This T cell receptor (beta chain) comes out of a study of T cell responses to AZD1222 COVID-19 vaccine. Study information: Pooling covered second doses at about 4 or about 12 weeks. General study results and limits: Only after the peak T cell response were repertoires sampled. White British ancestry dominated among donors, who included more females, and clonal diversity was possibly underestimated.

The protocol was immunoSEQ multiplex PCR, while the TCRdb copy is restricted to in-frame clones and leaves out a portion. The table has 150,000 to 200,000 clones, roughly 93% seen once. Remarks on this clone: No antigen is known for it.

The germline CDR1 and CDR2 sequences are KGHSH and LQKENI. The CDR3 loop spans 13 amino acids. V was cut by 2 bases and J by 8 bases, with 12 bases left in between. This material consisted of peripheral blood, taken on day 0 of AZD1222 vaccination. The chain uses TRBV18 and TRBJ1-2, with D possibly being TRBD1 (6 bases). The sequence came from an adult in good health. The DNA for the CDR3 is TGTGCCAGCTCACCAGACAGGATCGGGGGCTACACCTTC. It encodes CASSPDRIGGYTF.